The 11 T cell receptor beta chains in this list originate from one sample, sequenced in a study of blood T cell repertoires in COVID-19. Profiling relied on immunoSEQ multiplex PCR, and the TCRdb table lists in-frame clones only, not all of them. There are 350,000 to 450,000 clones in the sample; just over 90% occur only once, and about 0.86% lies in the top ten. The sequenced material came from PBMCs or T cells enriched from blood (not recorded which). The receptors stem from a woman in her 40s who had been exposed to COVID-19.

The V gene is TRBV24-1, the J gene TRBJ1-5; D may be TRBD1 (6 bases). The CDR3 is made up of 16 amino acids. V dropped 4 bases and J dropped 3 bases, with 15 bases sitting between them. Germline assignment: CDR1 KGHDR and CDR2 SFDVKD. CDR3 sequence: CATSEGRGGNNQPQHF. The CDR3 region has the DNA TGTGCCACCAGTGAAGGGAGGGGGGGCAACAATCAGCCCCAGCATTTT.

In nucleotides, the CDR3 is TGTGCCAGCAGCTCCCAAATCTATGGCTACACCTTC. It specifies CASSSQIYGYTF. The V and J genes are TRBV7-2 and TRBJ1-2; D is unclear. CDR3 size: 12 residues. Trimming took 4 bases from V and 4 from J, leaving 7 bases between them. Germline CDR1 reads SGHTA; CDR2 reads FQGNSA.

Worth noting for this clone: Additional DNA sequences in this sample encode the identical CDR3. The gene calls are TRBV5-4 and TRBJ1-3; the D gene is possibly TRBD1 (5 bases). The V and J ends lost 0 bases and 0 bases respectively, with 7 bases between them. This CDR3 is built from 15 residues. From germline, CDR1 is SGHNT and CDR2 YYREEE (reference sequence). CDR3 sequence reads: CASSLDRSSGNTIYF. The DNA of the CDR3 is TGTGCCAGCAGCTTGGACAGGAGCTCTGGAAACACCATATATTTT.

J is TRBJ2-3 and V is TRBV5-6, with 10 bases aligning to TRBD2. Looked up from germline, CDR1 is SGHDT and CDR2 is YYEEEE. The CDR3 sequence is 16 residues long. V shed 4 bases and J 2 bases; nucleotides not matched to a gene: 7. The CDR3 DNA is TGTGCCAGCAGCGGCGATAGCGGGAGGACCACAGATACGCAGTATTTT. Translating gives CASSGDSGRTTDTQYF. The full variable domain, with the rest looked up from reference TRBV5-6 and TRBJ2-3, is DAGVTQSPTHLIKTRGQQVTLRCSPKSGHDTVSWYQQALGQGPQFIFQYYEEEERQRGNFPDRFSGHQFPNYSSELNVNALLLGDSALYLCASSGDSGRTTDTQYFGPGTRLTVL.

This clone was seen only once. V usage is TRBV15 and J usage is TRBJ2-2, with TRBD1 matching over 10 bases. Germline CDR1 and CDR2: LNHNV and YYDKDF (reference sequence). Trimming cost V 3 bases and J 4 bases; bases outside gene matches: 2. The CDR3 extends over 15 amino acids. The CDR3 here is CATSSRTGGTGELFF. CDR3 sequence (DNA): TGTGCCACCAGCAGCAGGACAGGGGGCACCGGGGAGCTGTTTTTT.

The chain joins TRBV19 to TRBJ1-5; D is unresolved. The V end lost 0 bases, the J end lost 2 bases, and 8 bases lay between the germline ends. Germline V CDR1 and CDR2: LNHDA, SQIVND (reference sequence). The CDR3 is made up of 15 amino acids. The CDR3 DNA reads as TGTGCCAGTAGTATAGAGGAACAGCGCAATCAGCCCCAGCATTTT. Encoded protein: CASSIEEQRNQPQHF.

This sequence joins TRBV25-1 and TRBJ1-6; 10 bases fit TRBD1. Germline CDR1 reads MGHDK; CDR2 reads SYGVNS. The V segment lost 3 bases and the J segment 5 bases; nucleotides outside the gene matches: 4. This CDR3 is 16 amino acids long. CDR3 loop: CASSDRDRGHNSPLHF. Here the CDR3 DNA reads TGTGCCAGCAGTGACCGGGACAGGGGCCATAATTCACCCCTCCACTTT.

This sequence joins TRBV6-2 or TRBV6-3 and TRBJ1-1; TRBD1 agrees at 10 bases. Trimming removed 5 bases from V and 1 base from J; junction bases left unmatched: 7. The CDR3 consists of 16 residues. The germline CDR1 and CDR2 sequences are MNHEY and SVGEGT. The CDR3: CASSDLTGGWNTEAFF. In DNA, the CDR3 is TGTGCCAGCAGTGACTTGACAGGGGGCTGGAACACTGAAGCTTTCTTT.

V is TRBV19 and J is TRBJ1-1; TRBD1 might be the D (5 bases). The CDR3 is made up of 15 amino acids. V lost 3 bases, J lost 1 base, and 12 bases lay in between. CDR1 and CDR2 (germline): LNHDA, SQIVND (reference sequence). The DNA of the CDR3 is TGTGCCAGTAGTATTCGTCCGGACACGAACACTGAAGCTTTCTTT. It encodes CASSIRPDTNTEAFF.

The CDR3 spells CASGWADRSNQPQHF. In DNA form, the CDR3 reads TGTGCCAGCGGATGGGCAGACCGTAGCAATCAGCCCCAGCATTTT. This sequence joins TRBV27 and TRBJ1-5; no clear D gene. CDR1 is MNHEY, CDR2 SMNVEV, per germline (reference sequence). The CDR3 consists of 15 residues. The germline V and J ends were trimmed by 8 bases and 0 bases, with 14 bases remaining between them.

The gene calls are TRBV10-2 and TRBJ1-5, with 7 bases matching TRBD1. The CDR3 has 14 residues. Germline CDR1 WSHSY, CDR2 SAAADI. The V and J ends lost 5 bases and 3 bases, in that order; junction bases with no gene match: 4. CDR3 amino acids: CASSLGTDNQPQHF. The CDR3 DNA reads TGCGCCAGCAGTCTCGGGACAGACAATCAGCCCCAGCATTTT.